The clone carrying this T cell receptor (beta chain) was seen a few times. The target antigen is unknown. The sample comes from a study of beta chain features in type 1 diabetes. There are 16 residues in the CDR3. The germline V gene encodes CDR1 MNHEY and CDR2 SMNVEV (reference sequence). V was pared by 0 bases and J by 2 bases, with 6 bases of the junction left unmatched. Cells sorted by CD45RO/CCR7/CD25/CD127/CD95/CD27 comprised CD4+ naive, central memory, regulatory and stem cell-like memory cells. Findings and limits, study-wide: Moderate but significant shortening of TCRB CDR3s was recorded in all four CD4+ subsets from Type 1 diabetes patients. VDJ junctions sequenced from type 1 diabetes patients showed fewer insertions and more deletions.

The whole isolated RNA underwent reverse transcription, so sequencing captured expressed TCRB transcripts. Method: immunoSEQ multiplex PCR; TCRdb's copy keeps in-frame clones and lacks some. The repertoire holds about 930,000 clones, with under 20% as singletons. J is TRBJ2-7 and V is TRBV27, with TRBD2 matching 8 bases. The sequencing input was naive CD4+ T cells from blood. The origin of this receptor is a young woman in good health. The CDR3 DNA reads TGTGCCAGCAGTTTATCGGGCGTAGCGGGAACCTACGAGCAGTACTTC. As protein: CASSLSGVAGTYEQYF.